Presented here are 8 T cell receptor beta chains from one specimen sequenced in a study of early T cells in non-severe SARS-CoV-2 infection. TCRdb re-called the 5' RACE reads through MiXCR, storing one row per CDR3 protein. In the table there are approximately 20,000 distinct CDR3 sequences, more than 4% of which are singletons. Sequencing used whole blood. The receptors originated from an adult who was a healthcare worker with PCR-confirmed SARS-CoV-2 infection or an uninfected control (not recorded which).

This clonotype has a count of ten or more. The CDR3 sequence: CASSDRLGEGSPLHF. DNA for the CDR3: TGTGCCAGCAGCGATCGACTGGGAGAGGGTTCACCCCTCCACTTT. The chain links TRBV7-2 to TRBJ1-6, with no clear D. V lost 5 bases and J 9 bases, leaving 17 bases between the germline ends. This CDR3 region has 15 residues. Germline V CDR1 and CDR2: SGHTA, FQGNSA.

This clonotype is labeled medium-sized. This chain's CDR3 is CASSKLQGVDEQFF. The DNA of the CDR3 is TGTGCCAGCAGTAAACTACAGGGTGTGGATGAGCAGTTCTTC. This chain connects TRBV7-6 to TRBJ2-1; tentatively, D is TRBD1 (6 bases). The CDR3 has 14 residues. Per germline, CDR1 SGHVS and CDR2 FNYEAQ. V lost 6 bases and J 8 bases, leaving 17 bases between the germline ends.

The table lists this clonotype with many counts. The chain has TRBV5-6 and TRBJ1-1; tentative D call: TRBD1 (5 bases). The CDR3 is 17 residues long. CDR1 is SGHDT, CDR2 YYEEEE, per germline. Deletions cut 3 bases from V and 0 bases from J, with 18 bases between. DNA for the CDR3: TGTGCCAGCAGCTCGGATGGGGACGGAACCATGAACACTGAAGCTTTCTTT. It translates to CASSSDGDGTMNTEAFF. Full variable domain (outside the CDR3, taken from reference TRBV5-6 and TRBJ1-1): DAGVTQSPTHLIKTRGQQVTLRCSPKSGHDTVSWYQQALGQGPQFIFQYYEEEERQRGNFPDRFSGHQFPNYSSELNVNALLLGDSALYLCASSSDGDGTMNTEAFFGQGTRLTVV.

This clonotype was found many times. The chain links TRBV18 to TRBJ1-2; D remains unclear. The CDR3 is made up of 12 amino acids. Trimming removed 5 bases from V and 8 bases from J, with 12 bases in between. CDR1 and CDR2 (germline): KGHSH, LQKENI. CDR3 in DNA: TGTGCCAGCTCAGCTCCGGACGGGGGCTACACCTTC. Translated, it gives CASSAPDGGYTF.

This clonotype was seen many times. CDR3 bases: TGCAGTGCATTCGGGAGCGGGGACACCGGGGAGCTGTTTTTT. Its protein is CSAFGSGDTGELFF. V is TRBV20-1 and J is TRBJ2-2; 7 positions match TRBD2. Germline trimming cut 6 bases from V and 3 bases from J; bases unmatched to any gene: 7. Germline values: CDR1 DFQATT, CDR2 SNEGSKA (reference sequence). The CDR3 runs 14 residues.

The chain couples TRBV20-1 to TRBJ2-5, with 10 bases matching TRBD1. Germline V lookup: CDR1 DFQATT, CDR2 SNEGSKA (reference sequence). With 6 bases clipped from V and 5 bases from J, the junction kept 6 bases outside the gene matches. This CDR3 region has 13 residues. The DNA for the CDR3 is TGCAGTGCCCCGACAGGGGGCAGGGAGACCCAGTACTTC. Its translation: CSAPTGGRETQYF.

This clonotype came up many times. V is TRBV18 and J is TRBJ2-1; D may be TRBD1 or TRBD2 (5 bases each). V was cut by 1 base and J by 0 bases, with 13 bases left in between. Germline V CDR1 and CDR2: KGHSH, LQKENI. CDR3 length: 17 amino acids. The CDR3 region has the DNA TGTGCCAGCTCACCACTATTGGGGGATCTCTCCTACAATGAGCAGTTCTTC. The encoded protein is CASSPLLGDLSYNEQFF. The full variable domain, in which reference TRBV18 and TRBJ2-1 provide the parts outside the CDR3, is NAGVMQNPRHLVRRRGQEARLRCSPMKGHSHVYWYRQLPEEGLKFMVYLQKENIIDESGMPKERFSAEFPKEGPSILRIQQVVRGDSAAYFCASSPLLGDLSYNEQFFGPGTRLTVL.

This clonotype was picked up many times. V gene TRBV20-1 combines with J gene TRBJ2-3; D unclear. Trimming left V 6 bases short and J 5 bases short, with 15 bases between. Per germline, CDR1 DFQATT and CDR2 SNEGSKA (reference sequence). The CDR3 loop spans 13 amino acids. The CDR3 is CSARPPVGDTQYF. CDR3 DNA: TGCAGTGCCAGACCCCCGGTGGGAGATACGCAGTATTTT.